The 22 T cell receptor beta chains below come from one sample, sequenced in a study of blood T cell repertoires in COVID-19. TCRdb's table, derived via immunoSEQ multiplex PCR, lists solely in-frame clones and lacks some. The repertoire holds approximately 150,000 clones, with around 80% as singletons. Sequenced material: peripheral blood. These receptors were taken from a man between 60 and 70 years old with active or convalescent COVID-19.

The chain joins TRBV7-9 to TRBJ2-3; 8 nucleotides line up with TRBD1. V gave up 5 bases and J gave up 5 bases; unmatched junction bases: 12. This CDR3 spans 16 amino acids. Germline values: CDR1 SEHNR, CDR2 FQNEAQ (reference sequence). The CDR3 is CASSRATGATEDTQYF. CDR3 nucleotides: TGTGCCAGCAGCAGAGCGACAGGGGCGACCGAAGATACGCAGTATTTT.

The sample holds one count of this clone. The rearrangement uses TRBV7-9 and TRBJ1-1; D is perhaps TRBD1 (5 bases). Germline CDR1 reads SEHNR; CDR2 reads FQNEAQ (reference sequence). The CDR3 covers 16 residues. V gave up 3 bases and J gave up 1 base, with 15 bases separating them. The CDR3 protein is CASSFTFLDKNTEAFF. The CDR3 DNA reads as TGTGCCAGCAGCTTCACCTTTCTGGACAAGAACACTGAAGCTTTCTTT.

This rearrangement joins TRBV6-2 or TRBV6-3 to TRBJ1-5; D remains ambiguous. V was pared by 2 bases and J by 3 bases, with 8 bases between. CDR1 MNHEY and CDR2 SVGEGT come from the germline V gene. This CDR3 is built from 14 residues. CDR3 amino acids: CASSYASPNQPQHF. The CDR3 bases are TGTGCCAGCAGTTACGCGAGTCCCAATCAGCCCCAGCATTTT.

CDR3 loop: CASSLASGGAGETQYF. CDR3 bases: TGCGCCAGCAGCTTGGCTAGCGGGGGGGCCGGGGAGACCCAGTACTTC. The chain carries TRBV5-1 and TRBJ2-5, with 12 bases identical to TRBD2. This CDR3 comprises 16 residues. V shed 0 bases and J 5 bases; nucleotides not matched to a gene: 5. Germline V gives CDR1 SGHRS, CDR2 YFSETQ.

The rearrangement links TRBV27 to TRBJ1-1; D might be TRBD1 (6 bases). Trimming removed 6 bases at V and 5 bases at J, with 13 bases between. This CDR3 comprises 13 residues. Germline V gives CDR1 MNHEY, CDR2 SMNVEV (reference sequence). This chain's CDR3 is CASRARGWTEAFF. In nucleotides, the CDR3 is TGTGCCAGCAGGGCAAGGGGGTGGACTGAAGCTTTCTTT.

The J gene is TRBJ2-5, the V gene TRBV11-2, with D tentatively TRBD1 (5 bases). Per germline, CDR1 SGHAT and CDR2 FQNNGV. Trimming removed 5 bases from V and 2 bases from J, with 6 bases in between. The CDR3 contains 12 residues. CDR3 DNA sequence: TGTGCCAGCAGCCGACAGCAAGAGACCCAGTACTTC. Residues: CASSRQQETQYF.

The J gene is TRBJ1-6, the V gene TRBV19; D is unresolved. CDR1 and CDR2 (germline): LNHDA, SQIVND (reference sequence). With 5 bases removed from V and 7 bases from J, the gap between germline ends came to 15 bases. The CDR3 runs to 15 residues. The CDR3 nucleotides read TGTGCCAGTAGTCGTGGCAGTTTACAGAATTCACCCCTCCACTTT. It codes for CASSRGSLQNSPLHF.

The chain joins TRBV7-6 to TRBJ2-2; 11 bases match TRBD1. The V gene's germline CDR1 is SGHVS and CDR2 FNYEAQ. CDR3 length: 15 residues. The J segment lost 5 bases and the V segment lost 5 bases, leaving 4 bases of the junction unmatched. CDR3 protein: CASSGTGGMTGELFF. The CDR3 DNA sequence: TGTGCCAGCAGCGGGACAGGGGGTATGACCGGGGAGCTGTTTTTT.

The chain is built from TRBV7-8 and TRBJ2-5; TRBD2 is a possible D gene (7 bases). Trimming removed 2 bases at V and 5 bases at J, with 18 bases between. Germline CDR1 and CDR2: SGHVS and FQNEAQ. This CDR3 spans 16 amino acids. The CDR3, as DNA: TGTGCCAGCAGCTTAATGGGTGGGGGGGCCGGTGAGACCCAGTACTTC. Its translation is CASSLMGGGAGETQYF.

This chain connects TRBV11-3 to TRBJ1-1, with D perhaps matching TRBD1 (5 bases). The CDR3 covers 12 residues. Trimming took off 8 bases at V and 6 bases at J, with 13 bases between the two ends. Germline CDR1 is SGHNT and CDR2 is YENEEA. CDR3 in amino acids: CASRKGEAEAFF. The CDR3 nucleotides are TGTGCCAGCCGGAAAGGGGAGGCTGAAGCTTTCTTT. The full variable domain, completed using reference TRBV11-3 and TRBJ1-1, is EAGVVQSPRYKIIEKKQPVAFWCNPISGHNTLYWYLQNLGQGPELLIRYENEEAVDDSQLPKDRFSAERLKGVDSTLKIQPAELGDSAVYLCASRKGEAEAFFGQGTRLTVV.

In this sample, this clone turned up a few times. The V gene is TRBV3-1 (or the pseudogene TRBV3-2), the J gene TRBJ1-2; 7 bases are a match to TRBD1. Germline V gene sequence: CDR1 LGHDT, CDR2 YNNKEL (reference sequence). The CDR3 has 14 residues. Trimming removed 2 bases from V and 6 bases from J; junction bases left unmatched: 6. The CDR3 region is CASSQLQGRDGYTF. DNA for the CDR3: TGTGCCAGCAGCCAATTACAGGGGCGAGATGGCTACACCTTC.

The chain links TRBV7-9 to TRBJ1-1; D unresolved. The CDR3 totals 13 residues. V lost 4 bases, J lost 1 base, and 7 bases lay in between. Germline CDR1 reads SEHNR; CDR2 reads FQNEAQ (reference sequence). The CDR3 spells CASSSPWNTEAFF. CDR3 bases: TGTGCCAGCAGCTCTCCTTGGAACACTGAAGCTTTCTTT.

This clone occurred a few times. The chain joins TRBV23-1 to TRBJ2-7; 7 bases map to TRBD1. TRBV23-1 is flagged as an ORF with uncertain function. This CDR3 contains 18 residues. Losses at the gene ends were 0 bases for V and 2 bases for J; bases not matched to a gene: 13. CDR3 sequence (DNA): TGCGCCAGCAGTCAATCCACCTCCGGGACAGACCTTACCTACGAGCAGTACGTC. Amino acid sequence: CASSQSTSGTDLTYEQYV.

The sample holds a few counts of this clone. This sequence joins TRBV21-1 and TRBJ2-3; the D call TRBD2 from the table was never checked on the DNA. TRBV21-1 is a pseudogene segment. CDR3 size: 18 residues. Here the CDR3 reads CASSKASPGLASTDTQYF. The CDR3 nucleotides are TGTGCCAGCAGCAAAGCATCGCCGGGACTAGCTTCCACAGATACGCAGTATTTT.

The chain joins TRBV6-5 to TRBJ1-6, with 11 positions matching TRBD1. The trim removed 4 bases at V and 8 bases at J, leaving 7 bases unmatched. The germline V gene encodes CDR1 MNHEY and CDR2 SVGAGI. This CDR3 spans 16 amino acids. The CDR3, as DNA: TGTGCCAGCAGTTTCCGGACAGGGGGCGCGTATTCACCCCTCCACTTT. Its protein is CASSFRTGGAYSPLHF.

The chain recombines TRBV6-5 with TRBJ1-2; 7 bases map to TRBD1. V lost 0 bases, J lost 4 bases, and 5 bases stayed unmatched. The CDR3 runs 15 residues. CDR1 MNHEY and CDR2 SVGAGI come from the germline V gene. CDR3 DNA: TGTGCCAGCAGTTACTCGGTGTCAGGGGGCTATGGCTACACCTTC. This codes for CASSYSVSGGYGYTF.

The genes are TRBV11-3 and TRBJ2-6, with D possibly TRBD2 on 5 matching bases. Germline values: CDR1 SGHNT, CDR2 YENEEA. CDR3 size: 19 residues. V was clipped by 1 base and J by 1 base, with 17 bases between them. CDR3 nucleotides: TGTGCCAGCAGCTTAGTGGCACCGGGATTCGGGTCTGGGGCCAACGTCCTGACTTTC. This encodes CASSLVAPGFGSGANVLTF.

This clone was seen repeatedly, ten times or more. J is TRBJ1-5 and V is TRBV7-9; 7 bases map to TRBD1. The CDR3 contains 14 residues. The V gene's germline CDR1 is SEHNR and CDR2 FQNEAQ (reference sequence). V trimming: 5 bases; J trimming: 2 bases; junction bases outside the gene matches: 3. CDR3 amino acids: CASSHGTGNQPQHF. Written as DNA, the CDR3 is TGTGCCAGCAGCCACGGGACAGGCAATCAGCCCCAGCATTTT. Together with reference TRBV7-9 and TRBJ1-5, the CDR3 gives the full variable domain: DTGVSQNPRHKITKRGQNVTFRCDPISEHNRLYWYRQTLGQGPEFLTYFQNEAQLEKSRLLSDRFSAERPKGSFSTLEIQRTEQGDSAMYLCASSHGTGNQPQHFGDGTRLSIL.

This clone turned up a few times. The gene calls are TRBV7-9 and TRBJ2-5, with a weak D call TRBD2 (6 bases). From germline, CDR1 is SEHNR and CDR2 FQNEAQ (reference sequence). The CDR3 is 15 residues long. V was trimmed by 5 bases and J by 4 bases, leaving 17 bases between them. CDR3 protein: CASSLPLGGRETQYF. The CDR3 DNA is TGTGCCAGCAGCCTCCCCTTGGGGGGACGAGAGACCCAGTACTTC.

J is TRBJ2-2 and V is TRBV4-1; D is possibly TRBD2 (7 bases). CDR1 is MGHRA and CDR2 is YSYEKL in the germline V gene. The V end was cut by 0 bases, the J end by 6 bases, with 8 bases between. The CDR3 is made up of 14 amino acids. CDR3 sequence (DNA): TGCGCCAGCAGCCAAGAGGGGGGGCCCGGGGAGCTGTTTTTT. Protein: CASSQEGGPGELFF.

V usage is TRBV2 and J usage is TRBJ1-5; 7 positions match TRBD1. The CDR3 has 13 residues. Germline V gene data show CDR1 as SNHLY and CDR2 as FYNNEI. Germline trimming cut 8 bases from V and 3 bases from J; bases unmatched to any gene: 4. The CDR3 bases are TGTGCCAGCTCGGGACAGATCAATCAGCCCCAGCATTTT. This gives the protein CASSGQINQPQHF.

This clone has only a few counts. The chain's CDR3 is CASGRDSYEQYV. CDR3 coding DNA: TGTGCCAGTGGCCGGGACAGCTACGAGCAGTACGTC. The chain joins TRBV12-3 or TRBV12-4 to TRBJ2-7, with TRBD1 matching 7 bases. Trimming at V came to 9 bases and at J to 3 bases, leaving 5 bases not matched to a gene. The CDR3 covers 12 residues.